These T cell receptor beta chains were read from a single sample in a study of post-analysis software for immune sequencing data. TCRdb itself ran the PCR reads through MiXCR, one entry per CDR3 protein. Of hundreds of thousands of distinct CDR3 sequences listed, approximately 53% were seen once; the top ten hold approximately 4.4%. Sequenced material: blood. The receptors originated from a girl between 10 and 17 years old with multiple sclerosis. Each CDR3 is given with its conserved first and last residue. A D gene is named only where the DNA matches it firmly. Part of the rows lack a size; the others show once, few, many or a class for expanded clones.

cdr3_nt: TGCAGTGCTAGAGATCCCCGACAGGGGATATACAATGAGCAGTTCTTC; cdr3_aa: CSARDPRQGIYNEQFF; j_call: TRBJ2-1; clone_size: few; d_call: TRBD1; v_call: TRBV20-1
cdr3_nt: TGCGCCAGCAGCCAAGGGCGGACGGGGGGGCTGGCAAAAAACATTCAGTACTTC; cdr3_aa: CASSQGRTGGLAKNIQYF; j_call: TRBJ2-4; clone_size: .; d_call: TRBD2; v_call: TRBV4-1
cdr3_nt: TGTGCCACCAGCAGAGAGACAGGTCCCGGGTACGAGCAGTACTTC; cdr3_aa: CATSRETGPGYEQYF; j_call: TRBJ2-7; clone_size: few; d_call: .; v_call: TRBV15
cdr3_nt: TGTGCCAGCAGCCAAGATAGGGGCATCGGATCCTACGAGCAGTACTTC; cdr3_aa: CASSQDRGIGSYEQYF; j_call: TRBJ2-7; clone_size: few; d_call: .; v_call: TRBV4-2
cdr3_nt: TGCAGCGCCGGAGACCCTGGGGACTACGAGCAGTACTTC; cdr3_aa: CSAGDPGDYEQYF; j_call: TRBJ2-7; clone_size: .; d_call: .; v_call: TRBV29-1
cdr3_nt: TGTGCCAGCAGTTTGTCGGGGTTTGGGACCCAGTACTTC; cdr3_aa: CASSLSGFGTQYF; j_call: TRBJ2-5; clone_size: .; d_call: .; v_call: TRBV27
cdr3_nt: TGTGCCAGCAGTGAATTCGATAAAACCTACGAGCAGTACTTC; cdr3_aa: CASSEFDKTYEQYF; j_call: TRBJ2-7; clone_size: few; d_call: .; v_call: TRBV25-1
cdr3_nt: TGCAGTGCTAGAGGCCTAGGAGGGCGGATGACTTTCTTT; cdr3_aa: CSARGLGGRMTFF; j_call: TRBJ1-1; clone_size: .; d_call: .; v_call: TRBV20-1
cdr3_nt: TGCGCCAGCAGCCAAGGACTCATCATCCCAAGCAATCAGCCCCAGCATTTT; cdr3_aa: CASSQGLIIPSNQPQHF; j_call: TRBJ1-5; clone_size: .; d_call: .; v_call: TRBV4-1
cdr3_nt: TGTGCCAGCAGCTTAGTTATGTATGAGCAGTTCTTC; cdr3_aa: CASSLVMYEQFF; j_call: TRBJ2-1; clone_size: few; d_call: .; v_call: TRBV7-2
cdr3_nt: TGCAGTGCTAGAGGTCTAGCGGGAGCGACTAGGGAGCAGTACTTC; cdr3_aa: CSARGLAGATREQYF; j_call: TRBJ2-5; clone_size: .; d_call: TRBD2; v_call: TRBV20-1
cdr3_nt: TGTGCCAGCAGCGCCCGTGAGGGGCGAAAACTGTTTTTT; cdr3_aa: CASSAREGRKLFF; j_call: TRBJ1-4; clone_size: once; d_call: .; v_call: TRBV7-2
cdr3_nt: TGCGCCAGCAGCCCCAGGGGCGGGTCTAGCACAGATACGCAGTATTTT; cdr3_aa: CASSPRGGSSTDTQYF; j_call: TRBJ2-3; clone_size: .; d_call: .; v_call: TRBV5-1
cdr3_nt: TGCAGTGCTAGCCCGGAAGCGGACAGGTTCTCCTACGAGCAGTACTTC; cdr3_aa: CSASPEADRFSYEQYF; j_call: TRBJ2-7; clone_size: .; d_call: TRBD1; v_call: TRBV20-1
cdr3_nt: TGTGCCAGCAGCTCGAGAGTCCGGAGCGAGCAGTACTTC; cdr3_aa: CASSSRVRSEQYF; j_call: TRBJ2-7; clone_size: few; d_call: .; v_call: TRBV7-2
cdr3_nt: TGCGCCAGCAGCTCGACCGGGAACAAGCACGAGCAGTACTTC; cdr3_aa: CASSSTGNKHEQYF; j_call: TRBJ2-7; clone_size: .; d_call: .; v_call: TRBV5-1
cdr3_nt: TGTGCCAGCAGCCCTAGTGTCCACACTGAAGCTTTCTTT; cdr3_aa: CASSPSVHTEAFF; j_call: TRBJ1-1; clone_size: .; d_call: .; v_call: TRBV7-3
cdr3_nt: TGTGCCAGCAGCCCCCGGGACGGCTACGAGCAGTACTTC; cdr3_aa: CASSPRDGYEQYF; j_call: TRBJ2-7; clone_size: many; d_call: .; v_call: TRBV7-9
cdr3_nt: TGTGCCAGCAGTTTATCCCCGTCCCGAGGTGGGCAAGAGACCCAGTACTTC; cdr3_aa: CASSLSPSRGGQETQYF; j_call: TRBJ2-5; clone_size: .; d_call: .; v_call: TRBV27
cdr3_nt: TGCAGTGCTAGAGATGCAACTTCAAGCACAGATACGCAGTATTTT; cdr3_aa: CSARDATSSTDTQYF; j_call: TRBJ2-3; clone_size: few; d_call: .; v_call: TRBV20-1
cdr3_nt: TGTGCCAGCAGCGCGAGGGCAGACAGGGGAGACTACGAGCAGTACTTC; cdr3_aa: CASSARADRGDYEQYF; j_call: TRBJ2-7; clone_size: .; d_call: TRBD1; v_call: TRBV13
cdr3_nt: TGTGCCAGCAGCTTAGAGGGACCCATGAACACTGAAGCTTTCTTT; cdr3_aa: CASSLEGPMNTEAFF; j_call: TRBJ1-1; clone_size: .; d_call: .; v_call: TRBV11-2
cdr3_nt: TGTGCCAGCAGCGTTAGGGACAGGCCAGACGGGCAGTACTTC; cdr3_aa: CASSVRDRPDGQYF; j_call: TRBJ2-5; clone_size: .; d_call: TRBD1; v_call: TRBV9
cdr3_nt: TGCAGTGCTAGAGAAGTGGGACAAGGAGTCCGTTACGAGCAGTACTTC; cdr3_aa: CSAREVGQGVRYEQYF; j_call: TRBJ2-7; clone_size: .; d_call: .; v_call: TRBV20-1
cdr3_nt: TGTGCCAGCAGCCAAGAGCGGACAGACCTGAACACTGAAGCTTTCTTT; cdr3_aa: CASSQERTDLNTEAFF; j_call: TRBJ1-1; clone_size: .; d_call: .; v_call: TRBV4-2
cdr3_nt: TGCAGTGCTAGACGTGGGACACCCAGCTCCTACGAGCAGTACTTC; cdr3_aa: CSARRGTPSSYEQYF; j_call: TRBJ2-7; clone_size: .; d_call: .; v_call: TRBV20-1
cdr3_nt: TGCGCCAGCAGCTTGGTGTGGCAGGGACCCTACGAGCAGTACTTC; cdr3_aa: CASSLVWQGPYEQYF; j_call: TRBJ2-7; clone_size: .; d_call: .; v_call: TRBV5-1
cdr3_nt: TGTGCCAGCAGTTATAGGGGGGACGGATCCTATGGCTACACCTTC; cdr3_aa: CASSYRGDGSYGYTF; j_call: TRBJ1-2; clone_size: .; d_call: .; v_call: TRBV6-5
cdr3_nt: TGTGCCAGCAGCTTAAGCCGACTAGCGGGAGTCTCGCAGTATTTT; cdr3_aa: CASSLSRLAGVSQYF; j_call: TRBJ2-3; clone_size: .; d_call: TRBD2; v_call: TRBV7-2
cdr3_nt: TGCAGCTTCAGATCCAAAACGGGAACCTACGAGCAGTACTTC; cdr3_aa: CSFRSKTGTYEQYF; j_call: TRBJ2-7; clone_size: .; d_call: .; v_call: TRBV29-1
cdr3_nt: TGTGCCAGCAGCCCGCCGAATGGACTAGCGGACAATGAGCAGTTCTTC; cdr3_aa: CASSPPNGLADNEQFF; j_call: TRBJ2-1; clone_size: .; d_call: TRBD2; v_call: TRBV7-9
cdr3_nt: TGTGCCAGCCGGGTCGCTGTTGCAACTAATGAAAAACTGTTTTTT; cdr3_aa: CASRVAVATNEKLFF; j_call: TRBJ1-4; clone_size: .; d_call: .; v_call: TRBV27
cdr3_nt: TGCAGCGCAGGACAGGGTTCCACTGAAGCTTTCTTT; cdr3_aa: CSAGQGSTEAFF; j_call: TRBJ1-1; clone_size: .; d_call: TRBD1; v_call: TRBV29-1
cdr3_nt: TGCGCCAGCAGCGGAGGACTAGCGGGAGCCTATGAGAGCGAGCAGTACTTC; cdr3_aa: CASSGGLAGAYESEQYF; j_call: TRBJ2-7; clone_size: .; d_call: TRBD2; v_call: TRBV5-1
cdr3_nt: TGTGCCAGCAGTGACACAGGGAGAGCAACTAATGAAAAACTGTTTTTT; cdr3_aa: CASSDTGRATNEKLFF; j_call: TRBJ1-4; clone_size: .; d_call: .; v_call: TRBV9
cdr3_nt: TGTGCCAGCCGGGGGCGGGAGGGGTGGACTGAAGCTTTCTTT; cdr3_aa: CASRGREGWTEAFF; j_call: TRBJ1-1; clone_size: few; d_call: .; v_call: TRBV27
cdr3_nt: TGCAGTGCTAGAGATGACGACGCAGACCCTTCCTCTGGGGCCAACGTCCTGACTTTC; cdr3_aa: CSARDDDADPSSGANVLTF; j_call: TRBJ2-6; clone_size: .; d_call: .; v_call: TRBV20-1
cdr3_nt: TGCAGCGGTGCCCGACAGAGCTCCTACGAGCAGTACTTC; cdr3_aa: CSGARQSSYEQYF; j_call: TRBJ2-7; clone_size: .; d_call: .; v_call: TRBV29-1
cdr3_nt: TGTGCCAGCAGTTTTCCCTCCAGAAACACCATATATTTT; cdr3_aa: CASSFPSRNTIYF; j_call: TRBJ1-3; clone_size: few; d_call: .; v_call: TRBV12-3/TRBV12-4
cdr3_nt: TGTGCCAGCAGTTCGGACGCTACCTACGAGCAGTACTTC; cdr3_aa: CASSSDATYEQYF; j_call: TRBJ2-7; clone_size: .; d_call: .; v_call: TRBV6-6
cdr3_nt: TGTGCCAGCAGTGTAGGACAGGTCAACACCGGGGAGCTGTTTTTT; cdr3_aa: CASSVGQVNTGELFF; j_call: TRBJ2-2; clone_size: few; d_call: TRBD1; v_call: TRBV12-3/TRBV12-4
cdr3_nt: TGTGCCAGCAGCTTAAGCCCGCTAGCGGGAGGATCCGAGCAGTACTTC; cdr3_aa: CASSLSPLAGGSEQYF; j_call: TRBJ2-7; clone_size: .; d_call: TRBD2; v_call: TRBV7-9
cdr3_nt: TGCAGCGTTGAAGTGTCTGCGGGCGGTGGCGAGCAGTACTTC; cdr3_aa: CSVEVSAGGGEQYF; j_call: TRBJ2-7; clone_size: .; d_call: .; v_call: TRBV29-1
cdr3_nt: TGTGCCAGCAGACTAGGCCGCGGGACAGTACAAGAGACCCAGTACTTC; cdr3_aa: CASRLGRGTVQETQYF; j_call: TRBJ2-5; clone_size: .; d_call: .; v_call: TRBV5-5
cdr3_nt: TGCAGCGCAGGAGACGCGGCGGGAGTAGAGACCCAGTACTTC; cdr3_aa: CSAGDAAGVETQYF; j_call: TRBJ2-5; clone_size: few; d_call: TRBD2; v_call: TRBV29-1